This T cell receptor (beta chain) derives from a study of CD8+ T cells in alopecia areata. The study, taken as a whole, reports: Higher clonality than in normal scalp was seen in lesional scalp, especially alopecia totalis/universalis.

Between the trimmed V and J ends, which lost 0 bases and 4 bases, there was a span of 5 bases. Looked up from germline, CDR1 is SGHRS and CDR2 is YFSETQ. The CDR3 covers 13 residues. Extracted from the samples, RNA was reverse transcribed into cDNA to serve as the sequencing template. Profiling relied on immunoSEQ multiplex PCR, and the TCRdb table lists in-frame clones only, not all of them. The sample holds some 210,000 clones; 57% are singletons and the top ten take around 0.46%. Comments on this clone: Its antigen is not known.

The origin of this receptor is a human donor with alopecia areata. The source material was CD4+ T cells sorted from blood, sampled at week 0. The chain couples TRBV5-1 to TRBJ1-5; D is uncertain. The CDR3 sequence: CASSLEQNQPQHF. The CDR3 DNA reads as TGCGCCAGCAGCTTGGAACAGAATCAGCCCCAGCATTTT.